This entry lists 3 T cell receptor beta chains sequenced from one sample in a study of T cell repertoires in cytomegalovirus infection. MiXCR, applied by TCRdb to the reads, yields one record per CDR3 protein. Of 450,000 to 600,000 distinct CDR3 sequences in the sample, under 55% are singletons; the top ten hold just under 45%. Antigens for these TCRs are unknown. This specimen consisted of cultured PBMCs, obtained from culture after CMV antigen stimulation. Every receptor here comes from a human donor in good health (CMV status not recorded). Some clones in this sample may be carry-over from other donors' samples.

The sample holds a few counts of this clonotype. The J gene is TRBJ2-5, the V gene TRBV7-9; 7 bases agree with TRBD1. CDR3 length: 15 residues. V was pared by 1 base and J by 2 bases, with 4 bases of the junction left unmatched. CDR1 is SEHNR and CDR2 is FQNEAQ in the germline V gene (reference sequence). The CDR3 spells CASSLGQGLQETQYF. In DNA, the CDR3 is TGTGCCAGCAGCTTAGGACAGGGCCTGCAAGAGACCCAGTACTTC.

The chain joins TRBV11-2 to TRBJ1-1; D is ambiguous. V was pared by 5 bases and J by 1 base, with 11 bases between. CDR1 and CDR2 from the germline V gene are SGHAT and FQNNGV. This CDR3 has 14 residues. In nucleotides, the CDR3 is TGTGCCAGCAGCCCAGGAATCTGGAACACTGAAGCTTTCTTT. This encodes CASSPGIWNTEAFF.

This clonotype was seen only a few times. This chain links TRBV7-6 with TRBJ1-5, with 11 bases matching TRBD1. Germline CDR1 SGHVS, CDR2 FNYEAQ. The V segment lost 0 bases and the J segment 7 bases; nucleotides outside the gene matches: 5. This CDR3 has 16 residues. The CDR3 DNA is TGTGCCAGCAGCTTAGCGGACAGGGGGCGAGGGCAGCCCCAGCATTTT. It translates to CASSLADRGRGQPQHF.